These 9 T cell receptor beta chains were sequenced from one sample in a study of OX40 agonist ivuxolimab in advanced cancers. The method was immunoSEQ multiplex PCR; TCRdb's version includes in-frame clones alone and lacks a portion of them. The sample has about 69,000 clones, more than 80% seen once. Sequenced here: CD4+ or CD8+ T cells sorted from blood, sampled in a trial of the OX40 agonist ivuxolimab. The origin of the receptors is an adult with an advanced solid tumor such as melanoma, head and neck, liver or kidney cancer.

The J gene is TRBJ1-4, the V gene TRBV15, with 8 positions matching TRBD1. The length of the CDR3 is 15 residues. The ends lost 1 base at V and 7 bases at J; junction bases unmatched: 5. Germline CDR1 and CDR2: LNHNV and YYDKDF (reference sequence). The CDR3 DNA reads TGTGCCACCAGCAGAGCAGGGGGCGCTGGTGAAAAACTGTTTTTT. This gives the protein CATSRAGGAGEKLFF.

The chain uses TRBV7-9 and TRBJ2-1; weak D call: TRBD2 (5 bases). Germline lookup yields CDR1 SEHNR and CDR2 FQNEAQ (reference sequence). The ends were cut back, 0 bases at V and 5 bases at J, with 14 bases in the middle. The CDR3 length is 16 residues. The CDR3 region has the DNA TGTGCCAGCAGCTTAGCGCTTGGACTGGAAAACAATGAGCAGTTCTTC. Residues: CASSLALGLENNEQFF.

With regard to this clone: This CDR3 fails to terminate in the conserved phenylalanine or tryptophan, so it likely reflects a read error. No DNA is shown, since the ends of the CDR3 on it are uncertain; the CDR3 is the one TCRdb lists. The rearrangement links TRBV21-1 to TRBJ1-5. TRBV21-1 is flagged as a pseudogene. The CDR3 length equals 12 residues, ends included. The CDR3 reads CASSRDRSAALL.

The chain's CDR3 is CSVGQASYEQYF. For the CDR3, the DNA is TGCAGCGTAGGACAGGCCTCCTACGAGCAGTACTTC. The chain couples TRBV29-1 to TRBJ2-7; 7 bases fit TRBD1. J was trimmed by 0 bases and V by 6 bases; bases with no gene match: 2. Germline-derived CDR1 and CDR2 are SQVTM and ANQGSEA. This CDR3 is 12 amino acids long.

The V gene is TRBV19, the J gene TRBJ1-5; tentatively, D is TRBD1 (5 bases). Germline V gives CDR1 LNHDA, CDR2 SQIVND (reference sequence). V was pared by 3 bases and J by 6 bases, with 12 bases between. The CDR3 contains 14 residues. The CDR3 nucleotides read TGTGCCAGTAGTATCGAGGGACTTGTTCAGCCCCAGCATTTT. Amino acids: CASSIEGLVQPQHF.

The V call is TRBV13, the J call TRBJ2-7, with 7 bases aligning to TRBD1. Germline assignment: CDR1 PRHDT and CDR2 FYEKMQ (reference sequence). V gave up 5 bases and J gave up 3 bases; unmatched junction bases: 7. The CDR3 loop spans 14 amino acids. DNA for the CDR3: TGTGCCAGCAGCCCGGCACAGGGGATCTACGAGCAGTACTTC. This gives the protein CASSPAQGIYEQYF.

The V gene is TRBV7-9, the J gene TRBJ1-2; D is unclear. Germline loops: CDR1 SEHNR, CDR2 FQNEAQ (reference sequence). CDR3 length: 14 residues. V was cut by 6 bases and J by 4 bases, with 15 bases left in between. Here the CDR3 reads CASSFSGPSYGYTF. CDR3 DNA: TGTGCCAGCAGTTTTAGTGGGCCCTCCTATGGCTACACCTTC.

The chain has TRBV5-4 and TRBJ1-1; 9 positions match TRBD1. The germline gives CDR1 SGHNT, CDR2 YYREEE (reference sequence). This CDR3 has 17 amino acids. V lost 4 bases, J lost 5 bases, and 15 bases stayed unmatched. CDR3 residues: CASSPTLLQGAHTEAFF. CDR3 nucleotides: TGTGCCAGCAGCCCTACCCTATTACAGGGGGCGCATACTGAAGCTTTCTTT. Full variable domain (rest looked up from reference TRBV5-4 and TRBJ1-1): ETGVTQSPTHLIKTRGQQVTLRCSSQSGHNTVSWYQQALGQGPQFIFQYYREEENGRGNFPPRFSGLQFPNYSSELNVNALELDDSALYLCASSPTLLQGAHTEAFFGQGTRLTVV.

The J gene is TRBJ2-6, the V gene TRBV6-4; D is ambiguous. This CDR3 spans 15 amino acids. Germline V gives CDR1 MRHNA, CDR2 SNTAGT. Deletions cut 3 bases from V and 3 bases from J, with 9 bases between. The CDR3 loop reads CASSDPRIGANVLTF. The DNA for the CDR3 is TGTGCCAGCAGTGATCCGAGGATTGGGGCCAACGTCCTGACTTTC.